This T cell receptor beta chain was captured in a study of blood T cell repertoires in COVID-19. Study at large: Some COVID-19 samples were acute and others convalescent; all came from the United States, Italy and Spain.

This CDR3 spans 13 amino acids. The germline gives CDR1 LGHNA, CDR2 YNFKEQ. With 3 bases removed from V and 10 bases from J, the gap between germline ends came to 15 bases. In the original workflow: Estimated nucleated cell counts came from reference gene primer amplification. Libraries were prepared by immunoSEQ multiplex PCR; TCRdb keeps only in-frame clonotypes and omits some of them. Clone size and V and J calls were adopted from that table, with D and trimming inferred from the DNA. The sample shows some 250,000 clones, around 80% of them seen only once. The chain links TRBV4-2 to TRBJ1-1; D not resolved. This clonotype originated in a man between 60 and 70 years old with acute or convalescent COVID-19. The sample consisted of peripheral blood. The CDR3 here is CASSHIWETGAFF. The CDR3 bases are TGTGCCAGCAGCCATATATGGGAGACGGGAGCTTTCTTT.